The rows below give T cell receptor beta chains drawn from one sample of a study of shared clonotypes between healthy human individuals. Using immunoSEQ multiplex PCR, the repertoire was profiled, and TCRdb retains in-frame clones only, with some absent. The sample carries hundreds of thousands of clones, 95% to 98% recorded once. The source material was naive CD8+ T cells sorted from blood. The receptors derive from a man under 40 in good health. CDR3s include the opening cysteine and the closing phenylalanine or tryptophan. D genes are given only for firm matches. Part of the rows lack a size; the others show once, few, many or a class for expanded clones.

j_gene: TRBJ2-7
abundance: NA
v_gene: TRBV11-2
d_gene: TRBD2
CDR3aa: CASSLVGSGIREQYF
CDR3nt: TGTGCCAGCAGCTTAGTAGGTAGCGGGATTAGGGAGCAGTACTTC

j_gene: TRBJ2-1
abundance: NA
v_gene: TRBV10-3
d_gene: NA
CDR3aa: CAISESAGLSSYNEQFF
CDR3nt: TGTGCCATCAGTGAGTCTGCGGGGCTGAGCTCCTACAATGAGCAGTTCTTC

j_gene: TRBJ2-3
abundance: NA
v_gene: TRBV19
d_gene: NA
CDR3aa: CASSSWTAGDTQYF
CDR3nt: TGTGCCAGTAGTAGCTGGACTGCCGGAGATACGCAGTATTTT

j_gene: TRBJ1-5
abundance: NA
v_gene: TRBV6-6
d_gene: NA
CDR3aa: CASSPGAGSNQPQHF
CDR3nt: TGTGCCAGCAGCCCAGGGGCTGGGAGCAATCAGCCCCAGCATTTT

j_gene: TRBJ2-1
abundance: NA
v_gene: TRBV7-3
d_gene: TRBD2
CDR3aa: CASSLSGDYNEQFF
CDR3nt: TGTGCCAGCAGCCTTAGCGGGGATTACAATGAGCAGTTCTTC

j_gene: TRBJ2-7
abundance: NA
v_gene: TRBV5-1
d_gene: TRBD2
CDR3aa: CASSLRGPTSGSHEQYF
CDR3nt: TGCGCCAGCAGCTTGAGGGGGCCGACTAGCGGGAGTCACGAGCAGTACTTC

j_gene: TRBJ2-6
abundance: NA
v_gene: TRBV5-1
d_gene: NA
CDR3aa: CASSLAGILSGANVLTF
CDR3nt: TGCGCCAGCAGCTTGGCTGGGATCCTCTCTGGGGCCAACGTCCTGACTTTC

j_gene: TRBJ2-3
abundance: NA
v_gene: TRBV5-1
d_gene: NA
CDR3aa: CASSLAGADTQYF
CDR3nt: TGCGCCAGCAGCTTGGCGGGGGCAGATACGCAGTATTTT

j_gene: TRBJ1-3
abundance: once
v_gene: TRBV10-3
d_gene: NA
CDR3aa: CAINPGTDGNTIYF
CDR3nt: TGTGCCATCAACCCCGGGACCGACGGAAACACCATATATTTT

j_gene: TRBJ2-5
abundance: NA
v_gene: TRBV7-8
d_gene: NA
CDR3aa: CASSLEGSLETQYF
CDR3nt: TGTGCCAGCAGCTTAGAGGGGTCGTTAGAGACCCAGTACTTC

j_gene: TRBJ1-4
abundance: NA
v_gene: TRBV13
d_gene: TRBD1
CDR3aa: CASSLGRTGDANEKLFF
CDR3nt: TGTGCCAGCAGCTTAGGACGGACAGGGGATGCTAATGAAAAACTGTTTTTT

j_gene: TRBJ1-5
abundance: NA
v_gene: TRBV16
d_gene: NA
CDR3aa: CANTNRSGSNQPQHF
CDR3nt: TGTGCCAACACCAACCGGAGCGGTAGCAATCAGCCCCAGCATTTT

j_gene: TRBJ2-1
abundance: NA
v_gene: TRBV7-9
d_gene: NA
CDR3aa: CASSLTLARDYNEQFF
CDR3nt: TGTGCCAGCAGTTTGACCCTGGCACGGGATTACAATGAGCAGTTCTTC

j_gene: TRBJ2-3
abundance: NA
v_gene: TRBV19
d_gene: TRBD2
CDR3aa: CASSISLAENPTDTQYF
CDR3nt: TGTGCCAGTAGTATATCCCTAGCGGAAAACCCCACAGATACGCAGTATTTT

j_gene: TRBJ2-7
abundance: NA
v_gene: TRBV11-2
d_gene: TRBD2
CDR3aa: CASSSSPGGPGEQYF
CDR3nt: TGTGCCAGCAGCTCCTCCCCGGGAGGTCCGGGGGAGCAGTACTTC